This TCR beta chain comes out of a study of blood T cell repertoires in COVID-19. Study in general: PBMCs, B-cell-depleted T cells, or T cells provided the cDNA or gDNA that made up the material.

From germline, CDR1 is GTSNPN and CDR2 SVGIG (reference sequence). V dropped 8 bases and J dropped 2 bases, with 7 bases sitting between them. This CDR3 contains 12 residues. In the authors' workflow: From reference gene primer amplification, estimates of nucleated cell counts were derived. The data were produced by immunoSEQ multiplex PCR, yet TCRdb's version contains in-frame clones alone and is incomplete. That table furnishes V, J and clone size, whereas the DNA furnished D and trimming. The table lists about 100,000 clones, 70% to 90% of them singletons. This sequence was found in a man of 80 years or more with acute or convalescent COVID-19. The specimen was peripheral blood. This chain links TRBV30 with TRBJ2-6; D is possibly TRBD1 (5 bases). The CDR3 coding sequence is TGTGCCAGCAGGGCTGGGGCCAACGTCCTGACTTTC. Residues: CASRAGANVLTF.